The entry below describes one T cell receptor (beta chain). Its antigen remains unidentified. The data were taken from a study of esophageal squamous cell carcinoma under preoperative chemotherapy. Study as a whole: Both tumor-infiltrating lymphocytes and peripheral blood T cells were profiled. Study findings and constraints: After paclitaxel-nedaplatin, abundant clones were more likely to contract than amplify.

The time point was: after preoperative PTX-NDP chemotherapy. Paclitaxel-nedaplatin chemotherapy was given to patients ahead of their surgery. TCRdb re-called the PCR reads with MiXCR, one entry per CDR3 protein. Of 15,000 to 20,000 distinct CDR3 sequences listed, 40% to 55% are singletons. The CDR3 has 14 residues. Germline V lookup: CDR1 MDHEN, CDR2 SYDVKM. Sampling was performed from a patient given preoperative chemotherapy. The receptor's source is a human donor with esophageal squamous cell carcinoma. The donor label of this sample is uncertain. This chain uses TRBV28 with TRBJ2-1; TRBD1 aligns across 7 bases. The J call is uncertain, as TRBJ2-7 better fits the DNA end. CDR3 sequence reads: CASKSRDRTYEQYF. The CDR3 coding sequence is TGTGCCAGCAAATCACGGGACAGAACCTACGAGCAGTACTTC.